What follows are 5 T cell receptor beta chains derived from one specimen sequenced in a study of blood T cell repertoires in COVID-19. Generated by immunoSEQ multiplex PCR, the TCRdb table keeps only in-frame clones and is missing some. This sample yields a few hundred thousand clones, of which more than 85% are seen a single time; approximately 4% belongs to the top ten. The sample comprised peripheral blood. These TCRs come from a man younger than 30 with active or convalescent COVID-19.

The chain links TRBV18 to TRBJ2-5; D is unclear. The CDR3 is 14 residues long. V lost 0 bases and J 7 bases, leaving 12 bases between the germline ends. CDR1 and CDR2 (germline): KGHSH, LQKENI. CDR3 sequence: CASSPPHPRMTQYF. DNA of the CDR3: TGTGCCAGCTCACCACCCCATCCCAGGATGACCCAGTACTTC.

This clone appeared a single time. This sequence joins TRBV18 and TRBJ2-7; D is undetermined. This CDR3 has 13 residues. Per the germline V gene, CDR1 is KGHSH and CDR2 is LQKENI. V lost 3 bases and J 5 bases, leaving 11 bases between the germline ends. The CDR3 protein is CASSPNRVDEQYF. Here the CDR3 DNA reads TGTGCCAGCTCACCGAACCGGGTAGACGAGCAGTACTTC.

In DNA, the CDR3 is TGTGCCAGCAGCGACAGGGACGCGGCTTTCTTT. Translation gives CASSDRDAAFF. This sequence joins TRBV2 and TRBJ1-1; TRBD1 matches 7 bases. V trimming: 6 bases; J trimming: 11 bases; junction bases outside the gene matches: 6. Per the germline V gene, CDR1 is SNHLY and CDR2 is FYNNEI. The CDR3 sequence is 11 residues long.

V usage is TRBV2 and J usage is TRBJ2-7, with TRBD1 matching 9 bases. With V trimmed by 6 bases and J by 6 bases, 3 bases remained unmatched. The length of the CDR3 is 12 residues. From germline, CDR1 is SNHLY and CDR2 FYNNEI. The CDR3 protein is CASRGQGGEQYF. The CDR3 DNA reads as TGTGCCAGCAGGGGACAGGGAGGCGAGCAGTACTTC.

This clone was seen many times. The gene calls are TRBV25-1 and TRBJ2-7, with D maybe TRBD2 (6 bases). The CDR3 runs 14 residues. With 1 base removed from V and 5 bases from J, the gap between germline ends came to 12 bases. CDR1 is MGHDK and CDR2 is SYGVNS in the germline V gene. The CDR3 region has the DNA TGTGCCAGCAGTGAATCTATGAGCGGGCACGAGCAGTACTTC. Its protein is CASSESMSGHEQYF.